The clone carrying this T cell receptor (beta chain) has just one count. This CDR3 spans 14 amino acids. V gave up 6 bases and J gave up 0 bases, with 9 bases separating them. Germline V gene sequence: CDR1 SGHRS, CDR2 YFSETQ. The data belong to a study of technical replicates of blood from a handful of donors. Profiled with immunoSEQ multiplex PCR; TCRdb holds only in-frame clones, not every one. The sample contains 70,000 to 85,000 clones, approximately 97% of which appear only once. The gene calls are TRBV5-1 and TRBJ2-2, with unresolved D. Sequencing input: T cells isolated from PBMCs. This TCR was recovered from a human donor in good health. CDR3 nucleotides: TGCGCCAGCAAACCAGTGGCGAACACCGGGGAGCTGTTTTTT. This sequence encodes CASKPVANTGELFF.